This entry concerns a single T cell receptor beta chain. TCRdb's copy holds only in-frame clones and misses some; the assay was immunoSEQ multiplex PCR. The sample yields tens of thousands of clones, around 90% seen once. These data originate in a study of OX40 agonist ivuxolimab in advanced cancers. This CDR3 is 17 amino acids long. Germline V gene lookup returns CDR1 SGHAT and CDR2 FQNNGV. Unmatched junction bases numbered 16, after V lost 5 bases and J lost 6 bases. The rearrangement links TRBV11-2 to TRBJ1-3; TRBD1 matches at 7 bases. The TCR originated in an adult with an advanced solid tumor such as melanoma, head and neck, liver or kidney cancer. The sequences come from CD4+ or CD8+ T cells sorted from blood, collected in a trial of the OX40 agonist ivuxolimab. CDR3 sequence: CASSPRRYRGYENTIYF. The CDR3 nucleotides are TGTGCCAGCAGCCCAAGGAGGTACAGGGGTTATGAAAACACCATATATTTT.